Listed below are T cell receptor beta chains from one sample, sequenced in a study of shared clonotypes between healthy human individuals. The repertoire was sequenced with immunoSEQ multiplex PCR; TCRdb's copy has only in-frame clones and lacks some. The table has about half a million clones, more than 75% seen once. Sequencing was done on a sample of PBMCs. The receptor source for this set is a woman aged 40 to 50 in good health. Some clones in this sample may be carry-over from other donors' samples. Each CDR3 is given with its conserved first and last residue. D genes are given only for firm matches. For some rows the clone size is stated as once, few or many, or as a class when expanded; others skip it.

v_call	clone_size	j_call	d_call	cdr3_nt	cdr3_aa
TRBV15	once	TRBJ2-7	NA	TGTGCCACCAGCAGAGGGGGGGGCGGAAGCTCCTACGAGCAGTACTTC	CATSRGGGGSSYEQYF
TRBV29-1	once	TRBJ2-3	NA	TGCAGCGTCGCCAGGGGAAAACGCGAGACAGATACGCAGTATTTT	CSVARGKRETDTQYF
TRBV19	NA	TRBJ1-1	NA	TGTGCCAGTAGGAGGCAGGGGAACCTGGGCGCTTTCTTT	CASRRQGNLGAFF
TRBV4-2	once	TRBJ1-1	NA	TGTGCCAGCAGCCAAGTGAGAGGGAGGGAGACTGAAGCTTTCTTT	CASSQVRGRETEAFF
TRBV7-6	NA	TRBJ2-5	TRBD2	TGTGCCAGCAGCTTGATCGGGGGGTCAGCGGGGGAAGAGACCCAGTACTTC	CASSLIGGSAGEETQYF
TRBV28	NA	TRBJ2-7	TRBD2	TGTGCCAGCAGTCCCCTCTCTAGCGGGAGTTTCCAGTACTTC	CASSPLSSGSFQYF
TRBV5-5	NA	TRBJ1-4	TRBD1	TGTGCCAGCAGCTTGACAGGGGGCGAAAAACTGTTTTTT	CASSLTGGEKLFF
TRBV7-9	NA	TRBJ2-7	NA	TGTGCCAGCAGCTTAGGTCGGGTCTACGAGCAGTACTTC	CASSLGRVYEQYF
TRBV2	NA	TRBJ2-5	NA	TGTGCCAGCAGTGATAACTCGGAGACCCAGTACTTC	CASSDNSETQYF
TRBV11-2	NA	TRBJ1-5	NA	TGTGCCAGCAGCTTAGAACCGGGTCAGCCCCAGCATTTT	CASSLEPGQPQHF
TRBV2	few	TRBJ2-7	NA	TGTGCCAGCAGGGGGGGACAGTCTTTGGAGCAGTACTTC	CASRGGQSLEQYF
TRBV28	once	TRBJ1-2	NA	TGTGCCAGCCACAACCCCGGCTATGGCTACACCTTC	CASHNPGYGYTF
TRBV7-8	NA	TRBJ2-1	NA	TGTGCCAGCAGCGTTGGACCAAACAATGAGCAGTTCTTC	CASSVGPNNEQFF
TRBV15	NA	TRBJ2-7	NA	TGTGCCACCAGCACCTCAAGCGGCAGGGTCTACTTC	CATSTSSGRVYF
TRBV7-9	NA	TRBJ1-2	NA	TGTGCCAGCAGCTCACAGGGTCTGGTGGAAGGCTACACCTTC	CASSSQGLVEGYTF
TRBV7-3	NA	TRBJ1-2	NA	TGTGCCAGCAGCTCCAAGAGTTATGGCTACACCTTC	CASSSKSYGYTF
TRBV10-3	NA	TRBJ2-1	NA	TGTGCCATCAGTGAGTCGTTTAGAAATGAGCAGTTCTTC	CAISESFRNEQFF
TRBV5-1	NA	TRBJ2-3	NA	TGCGCCAGCAGCTTGGGGGTCCCCCCCGGTGGCACAGATACGCAGTATTTT	CASSLGVPPGGTDTQYF
TRBV28	NA	TRBJ2-7	NA	TGTGCCAGCAGTTTCGCCCCCTCCTACGAGCAGTACTTC	CASSFAPSYEQYF
TRBV28	once	TRBJ2-1	NA	TGTGCCAGCAGTTTCCCCAGGACTTACTACAATGAGCAGTTCTTC	CASSFPRTYYNEQFF
TRBV2	NA	TRBJ1-4	NA	TGTGCCAGCAATAACGAAGGGGGGTCATACGGGGAAAAACTGTTTTTT	CASNNEGGSYGEKLFF
TRBV28	NA	TRBJ2-7	NA	TGTGCCAGCAGTCGCCTAGCCGGACGGCCGAACTCCTACCAGCAGTACTTC	CASSRLAGRPNSYQQYF
TRBV5-8	NA	TRBJ1-1	NA	TGTGCCAGCAGCTTGCGGGGAGGGACTGAAGCTTTCTTT	CASSLRGGTEAFF
TRBV18	NA	TRBJ1-1	TRBD1	TGTGCCAGCTCACCCAATGCTCCGGGACAGGGCGCGAACACTGAAGCTTTCTTT	CASSPNAPGQGANTEAFF
TRBV28	NA	TRBJ2-7	TRBD1	TGTGCCAGCCTACATCCTGGGGGACAGGGGAGCCCCTACGAGCAGTACTTC	CASLHPGGQGSPYEQYF
TRBV11-1	NA	TRBJ2-5	NA	TGTGCCAGCAGCACGCGAGAGGGAGGAAGGCGAGAGACCCAGTACTTC	CASSTREGGRRETQYF